The clone carrying this T cell receptor (beta chain) has a handful of counts. The antigen remains unidentified. These data belong to a study of T cell repertoires in cytomegalovirus infection. Overall study context: From public TCR beta signatures came an indication of both CMV infection and matching HLA type.

Study observations and caveats: Dominating the ex vivo response were HLA-C-restricted CMV-specific TCR beta clonotypes. Identification of carriers of CMV plus the relevant HLA was achieved through cumulative public TCR beta family frequency.

TCRdb called the reads again in MiXCR, with one record for every CDR3 protein. This sample has fewer than 550,000 distinct CDR3 sequences; roughly a third occur once, and the top ten carry roughly 15%. The sample comprised PBMCs. This sequence was found in a human donor in good health (CMV status not recorded). Some clones in this sample may be carry-over from other donors' samples.

In DNA form, the CDR3 reads TGTGCCAGCAGCCTGGGGAGGAAATACACTGAAGCTTTCTTT. Translated, it gives CASSLGRKYTEAFF. The chain links TRBV3-1 to TRBJ1-1; D call uncertain. The CDR3 extends over 14 amino acids. Germline V CDR1 and CDR2: LGHDT, YNNKEL (reference sequence). The V end lost 4 bases, the J end lost 3 bases, and 12 bases lay between the germline ends.